The clone carrying this TCR beta chain is medium-sized by share. What it binds is unknown. This sample is drawn from a study of T cell repertoires in aging, cancer and after chemotherapy. Study as a whole: Clear clonal overlap appeared across healthy donor samples taken over several months to years. Study conclusions and caveats: In healthy donors, age-related TCR diversity loss mainly reflected lost richness. Median generation probability rose over the chemotherapy interval in each cancer cohort, suggesting rebound thymic output.

A mixed TRB-A/B primer pool amplified rearranged TRB by multiplex touch-down PCR. TCRdb processed the multiplex PCR reads anew with MiXCR; each CDR3 protein has one entry. The sample includes some 2,400 distinct CDR3 sequences, approximately 28% of them seen just once. V was clipped by 7 bases and J by 0 bases, with 9 bases between them. The CDR3 totals 13 residues. Germline V CDR1 and CDR2: MNHEY, SMNVEV (reference sequence). Peripheral blood genomic DNA, not sorted cells or RNA, was the template. The V call is TRBV27, the J call TRBJ1-1; tentatively, D is TRBD1 (5 bases). The source material was blood. The origin of this receptor is a human donor in good health. As DNA, the CDR3 is TGTGCCAGCAAGAAGGGGCTGAACACTGAAGCTTTCTTT. Amino acids: CASKKGLNTEAFF.